What follows are 17 T cell receptor beta chains derived from one specimen sequenced in a study of identical twins. One entry per CDR3 protein results from TCRdb running MiXCR on the 5' RACE reads. This sample has around 960,000 distinct CDR3 sequences, with around an eighth found just once. This same sample was also part of a study on yellow fever vaccine responses in identical twins.

Sequenced input: PBMCs. Source of these receptors: a woman younger than 35 in good health.

This clonotype was detected ten times or more. This chain joins TRBV15 and TRBJ2-1; 7 bases match TRBD1. The CDR3 contains 14 residues. Germline assignment: CDR1 LNHNV and CDR2 YYDKDF (reference sequence). V shed 4 bases, J shed 4 bases, and the junction held 4 bases outside the gene matches. In DNA, the CDR3 is TGTGCCACCAGCACAGGGGGTACATACAATGAGCAGTTCTTC. Protein: CATSTGGTYNEQFF.

The chain couples TRBV12-3 or TRBV12-4 to TRBJ2-4; 7 nucleotides agree with TRBD1. CDR3 length: 14 residues. Germline trimming cut 5 bases from V and 8 bases from J; bases unmatched to any gene: 9. This CDR3 is CASSQTGAADIQYF. In nucleotides, the CDR3 is TGTGCCAGCAGTCAAACAGGGGCGGCGGACATTCAGTACTTC.

This clonotype was counted at least ten times. The chain links TRBV7-9 to TRBJ1-2, with D hard to call. V gave up 1 base and J gave up 4 bases, with 10 bases separating them. Germline CDR1 SEHNR, CDR2 FQNEAQ (reference sequence). The length of the CDR3 is 14 residues. Here the CDR3 reads CASSLEGIGYGYTF. The CDR3 coding sequence is TGTGCCAGCAGCTTAGAAGGGATCGGCTATGGCTACACCTTC.

This clonotype was recorded a few times. This chain connects TRBV10-3 to TRBJ2-5; D possibly uses TRBD1 or TRBD2 (6 bases each). This CDR3 has 13 residues. Deletions cut 5 bases from V and 4 bases from J, with 11 bases between. Germline V gives CDR1 ENHRY, CDR2 SYGVKD. CDR3 sequence reads: CAISQQGGETQYF. The CDR3 DNA follows: TGTGCCATCAGTCAACAGGGAGGAGAGACCCAGTACTTC.

CDR3 DNA: TGTGCCAGCAGTGAACGGGAGGGGGTAGATACGCAGTATTTT. Translation gives CASSEREGVDTQYF. The chain carries TRBV6-1 and TRBJ2-3; 8 bases match TRBD2. V gave up 2 bases and J gave up 5 bases; unmatched junction bases: 3. The germline gives CDR1 MNHNS, CDR2 SASEGT. The CDR3 runs to 14 residues.

Many counts were recorded for this clonotype. This rearrangement joins TRBV4-2 to TRBJ1-2, with 9 bases aligning to TRBD1. Germline V gives CDR1 LGHNA, CDR2 YNFKEQ. This CDR3 region has 14 residues. V lost 4 bases and J lost 4; bases outside the gene matches: 4. CDR3 nucleotides: TGTGCCAGCAGCCCCGGGACAGGGATCTATGGCTACACCTTC. As protein: CASSPGTGIYGYTF.

This clonotype was counted only a few times. The V and J genes are TRBV20-1 and TRBJ2-7, with D uncertain. This CDR3 has 13 amino acids. Germline V gene sequence: CDR1 DFQATT, CDR2 SNEGSKA (reference sequence). V lost 0 bases, J lost 4 bases, and 10 bases lay in between. CDR3 sequence (DNA): TGCAGTGCTAGAGATGAACACTCATACGAGCAGTACGTC. Its translation: CSARDEHSYEQYV.

This clonotype was counted between two and nine times. The chain uses TRBV4-1 and TRBJ2-7; either TRBD1 or TRBD2 may fit D (5 bases each). Germline V gene lookup returns CDR1 MGHRA and CDR2 YSYEKL. The V and J ends lost 4 bases and 3 bases respectively, with 16 bases between them. The CDR3 totals 15 residues. CDR3 in DNA: TGCGCCAGCAGCCCATCGAGGGGCTGGGACTACGAGCAGTACTTC. Its translation: CASSPSRGWDYEQYF.

This sequence joins TRBV5-1 and TRBJ2-3; D remains unclear. Germline values: CDR1 SGHRS, CDR2 YFSETQ. Deletions cut 4 bases from V and 0 bases from J, with 6 bases between. CDR3 length equals 13 residues. This CDR3 is CASSMLSTDTQYF. In DNA, the CDR3 is TGCGCCAGCAGCATGCTCAGCACAGATACGCAGTATTTT.

This clonotype was counted only a few times. Here the CDR3 reads CASRALAGGPYNEQFF. The CDR3 DNA reads as TGTGCCAGCAGAGCCCTAGCGGGGGGGCCCTACAATGAGCAGTTCTTC. The rearrangement uses TRBV5-6 and TRBJ2-1; 12 bases line up with TRBD2. The CDR3 totals 16 residues. The germline V gene has CDR1 SGHDT and CDR2 YYEEEE. The ends lost 5 bases at V and 2 bases at J; junction bases unmatched: 5.

The V and J genes are TRBV29-1 and TRBJ2-3; 7 positions agree with TRBD1. J was trimmed by 6 bases and V by 7 bases; bases with no gene match: 4. Germline assignment: CDR1 SQVTM and CDR2 ANQGSEA. The CDR3 consists of 11 residues. This chain's CDR3 is CSGGTVDTQYF. The CDR3 region has the DNA TGCAGCGGAGGGACAGTGGATACGCAGTATTTT.

In its sample, this clonotype was seen many times. The chain combines TRBV20-1 with TRBJ2-7, with 8 positions matching TRBD2. The junction had 3 bases not matched to a gene; V was cut back by 5 bases and J by 0 bases. Germline CDR1 DFQATT, CDR2 SNEGSKA (reference sequence). The CDR3 spans 13 residues. The CDR3 sequence: CSAERGSSYEQYF. The CDR3 DNA is TGCAGTGCTGAGCGGGGGAGCTCCTACGAGCAGTACTTC.

The chain carries TRBV20-1 and TRBJ2-2; weak D call: TRBD1 (6 bases). V lost 6 bases to trimming and J lost 2 bases, with 13 bases between them. Germline CDR1 and CDR2: DFQATT and SNEGSKA (reference sequence). The CDR3 loop spans 14 amino acids. CDR3 sequence: CSAIGQQNTGELFF. The CDR3 coding sequence is TGCAGTGCGATTGGACAGCAAAACACCGGGGAGCTGTTTTTT.

This clonotype was seen only a few times. The gene calls are TRBV12-3 or TRBV12-4 and TRBJ1-4; D is perhaps TRBD1 (6 bases). Trimming took off 7 bases at V and 2 bases at J, with 14 bases between the two ends. The CDR3 is 15 amino acids. CDR3 in DNA: TGTGCCAGCACCACGGCGGGGGCCACTAATGAAAAACTGTTTTTT. Protein: CASTTAGATNEKLFF.

V usage is TRBV5-1 and J usage is TRBJ1-1, with D hard to call. From germline, CDR1 is SGHRS and CDR2 YFSETQ. CDR3 length: 15 residues. Trimming left V 0 bases short and J 0 bases short, with 9 bases between. For the CDR3, the DNA is TGCGCCAGCAGCTTGGATGGGTTCTTGAACACTGAAGCTTTCTTT. Translating it yields CASSLDGFLNTEAFF.

A few counts support this clonotype. This chain joins TRBV12-3 or TRBV12-4 and TRBJ2-1; tentative D call: TRBD1 (6 bases). V lost 6 bases and J 5 bases, leaving 17 bases between the germline ends. This CDR3 spans 15 amino acids. In nucleotides, the CDR3 is TGTGCCAGCAGGGCGACAGGTTCCGTCAACAATGAGCAGTTCTTC. It specifies CASRATGSVNNEQFF.

This clonotype was observed a handful of times. The chain joins TRBV28 to TRBJ2-1; D unclear. This CDR3 is built from 13 residues. The V gene's germline CDR1 is MDHEN and CDR2 SYDVKM. The V and J ends lost 2 bases and 9 bases respectively, with 11 bases between them. In nucleotides, the CDR3 is TGTGCCAGCAGTTTAGTTACGTTGGGTGAGCAGTTCTTC. Translating gives CASSLVTLGEQFF.